The clone carrying this T cell receptor (beta chain) was counted at least ten times. Antigen: not known. Germline and junction disagree at one end, which may indicate a read error. The sample is drawn from a study of Graves' ophthalmopathy and Graves' hyperthyroidism. General observations from the study: Detection in blood was also observed for most expanded thyroid clonotypes above 0.001 frequency.

The sequenced template was RNA, covering the TCR beta CDR3 region. HTBI primers were used in a first-round RT-PCR, which preceded a second-round multiplex PCR. MiXCR, applied by TCRdb to the multiplex PCR reads, yields one record per CDR3 protein. This table has approximately 500,000 distinct CDR3 sequences, about 15% appearing once. Ophthalmopathy donors showed moderate-to-severe activity, CAS ≥3, NOSPECS ≥4 and a duration under 3 months. It was on clinical symptoms, serum thyroxine, TRAb, thyroid ultrasound and orbital computed tomography that diagnosis relied. CDR3 length: 15 amino acids. Germline values: CDR1 MNHEY, CDR2 SVGAGI.

This sequence joins TRBV6-5 and TRBJ2-2; D gene ambiguous. This clonotype originated in a woman aged 30 to 39 with Graves' ophthalmopathy. The source material was blood. CDR3 amino acids: CASIYKNANTGELFF. CDR3 DNA: TGTGCCAGCATTTACAAGAACGCGAACACCGGGGAGCTGTTTTTT.